This T cell receptor (beta chain) was sequenced during a study of blood T cell repertoires in COVID-19. On the study more broadly: From T cells, B-cell-depleted T cells, or PBMCs came the material, which was cDNA or gDNA.

The V and J ends lost 3 bases and 7 bases, in that order; junction bases with no gene match: 4. CDR3 length equals 15 residues. Germline CDR1 reads MRHNA; CDR2 reads SNTAGT. Assay: immunoSEQ multiplex PCR; the TCRdb copy retains only in-frame clones and omits some. Of around 46,000 clones in the sample, approximately 80% were seen once. The chain recombines TRBV6-4 with TRBJ2-3; 13 positions match TRBD2. The sequenced material came from peripheral blood. This clonotype was sampled from a human donor with active or convalescent COVID-19. The donor label of this sample is uncertain. DNA for the CDR3: TGTGCCAGCAGTGATATGACTAGCGGGAGGAATACGCAGTATTTT. Protein product: CASSDMTSGRNTQYF.